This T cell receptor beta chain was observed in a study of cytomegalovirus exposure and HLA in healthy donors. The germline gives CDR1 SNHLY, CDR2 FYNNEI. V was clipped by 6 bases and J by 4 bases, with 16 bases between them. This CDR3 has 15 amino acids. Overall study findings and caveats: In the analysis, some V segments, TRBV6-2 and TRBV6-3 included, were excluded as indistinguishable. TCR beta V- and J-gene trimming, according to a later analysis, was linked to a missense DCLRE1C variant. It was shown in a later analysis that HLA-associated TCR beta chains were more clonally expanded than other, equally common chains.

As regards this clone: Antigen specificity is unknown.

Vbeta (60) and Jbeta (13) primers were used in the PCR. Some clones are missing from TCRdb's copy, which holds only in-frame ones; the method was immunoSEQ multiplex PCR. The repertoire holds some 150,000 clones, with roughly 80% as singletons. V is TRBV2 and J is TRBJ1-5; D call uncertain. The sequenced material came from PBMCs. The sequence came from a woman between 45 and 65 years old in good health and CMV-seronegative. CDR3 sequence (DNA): TGTGCCAGCAGCCCCGGAGAAACGGTAAATCAGCCCCAGCATTTT. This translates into CASSPGETVNQPQHF.